Sequencing of this T cell receptor (beta chain) was carried out in a study of regulatory T cells in long-lasting Graves disease. Study outcomes and limitations: Among samples with persistent disease, TRBV28, TRBJ1-2 and TRBJ2-5 were favored.

Documented time point: newly diagnosed GD, antithyroid drugs for less than 3 months. Scientists built the TCR library using RNA that was extracted from PBMCs. The CDR3 extends over 15 amino acids. Germline V gene sequence: CDR1 SNHLY, CDR2 FYNNEI. V was clipped by 6 bases and J by 7 bases; unmatched bases: 8. This clonotype was observed many times. Its antigen is as yet unknown. Construction of the TCR beta libraries employed iRepertoire HTBI primers in conjunction with Arm-PCR of CDR3 regions. Per the original methods: Across all samples, about 60 TRBV segments and 11 to 15 TRBJ segments were identified. In TCRdb, the multiplex PCR reads were re-called with MiXCR into one record per CDR3 protein. The V and J calls reflect TCRdb's pipeline rather than the authors' work. This table has about 220,000 distinct CDR3 sequences, approximately 19% appearing once. The sample was also reused in another study, on T cells in Graves' hyperthyroidism and ophthalmopathy. According to that study: Calling Graves' hyperthyroidism stable meant ophthalmopathy did not progress within 18 months. Stable hyperthyroidism was separated from ophthalmopathy by a model based on 13 V-J features.

This clonotype was sampled from a woman aged 25 to 39 with Graves disease. This chain connects TRBV2 to TRBJ1-4; TRBD1 matches 10 bases. Material: peripheral blood mononuclear cells (PBMCs), obtained at new diagnosis, from a patient treated with antithyroid drugs. The CDR3 reads CASSDRTGGGEKLFF. Here the CDR3 DNA reads TGTGCCAGCAGCGATAGGACAGGGGGAGGTGAAAAACTGTTTTTT.